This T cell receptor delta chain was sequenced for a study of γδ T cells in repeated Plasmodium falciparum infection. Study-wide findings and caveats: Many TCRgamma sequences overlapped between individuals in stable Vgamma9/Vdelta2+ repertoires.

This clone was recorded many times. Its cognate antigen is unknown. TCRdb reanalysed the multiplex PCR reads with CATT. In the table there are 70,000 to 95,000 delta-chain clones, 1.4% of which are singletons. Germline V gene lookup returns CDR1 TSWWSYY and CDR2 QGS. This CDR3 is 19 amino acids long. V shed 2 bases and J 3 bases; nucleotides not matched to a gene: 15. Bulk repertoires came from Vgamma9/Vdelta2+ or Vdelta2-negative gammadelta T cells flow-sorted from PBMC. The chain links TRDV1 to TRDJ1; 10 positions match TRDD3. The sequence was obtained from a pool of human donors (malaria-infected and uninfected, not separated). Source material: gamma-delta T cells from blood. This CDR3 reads CALGEKSCTGGSTSDKLIF. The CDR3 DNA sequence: TGTGCTCTTGGGGAAAAAAGCTGTACTGGGGGATCCACGTCCGATAAACTCATCTTT.